Listed below are T cell receptor beta chains from one sample, sequenced in a study of blood T cell repertoires in COVID-19. This table comes from immunoSEQ multiplex PCR, and its TCRdb copy is limited to in-frame clones, with some not included. The sample contains 150,000 or so clones, over 85% of which appear only once. Sequencing was carried out using peripheral blood. The receptors originated from a woman aged 60-70 years with COVID-19, enrolled during active disease. Both conserved end residues are part of each CDR3. D genes are given only for firm matches.

D gene: TRBD1; V gene: TRBV4-2; CDR3 protein: CASSQVQGSNEKLFF
D gene: TRBD2; V gene: TRBV7-8; CDR3 protein: CASSYRLADTDTQYF
D gene: NA; V gene: TRBV18; CDR3 protein: CASSRLGDTGELFF
D gene: NA; V gene: TRBV7-6; CDR3 protein: CASSSKPTTNEKLFF
D gene: NA; V gene: TRBV20-1; CDR3 protein: CSASKGNGNQPQHF
D gene: NA; V gene: TRBV7-2; CDR3 protein: CASSLGQTLYNEQFF
D gene: TRBD2; V gene: TRBV4-2; CDR3 protein: CASSQGSGGANEQFF
D gene: TRBD1; V gene: TRBV6-6; CDR3 protein: CASRLGQGMDSPLHF
D gene: NA; V gene: TRBV18; CDR3 protein: CASSPRGGTDSPLHF
D gene: NA; V gene: TRBV19; CDR3 protein: CASSISSSYNSPLHF
D gene: NA; V gene: TRBV19; CDR3 protein: CASSMLGAAYTEAFF
D gene: TRBD1; V gene: TRBV7-2; CDR3 protein: CASRVPGTALNEQFF
D gene: TRBD1; V gene: TRBV6-6; CDR3 protein: CASSSTGTETYNEQFF
D gene: TRBD2; V gene: TRBV5-4; CDR3 protein: CASSPTSGGHHEQFF
D gene: NA; V gene: TRBV9; CDR3 protein: CASSLSGAPSYTEAFF
D gene: TRBD1; V gene: TRBV4-3; CDR3 protein: CASSQSDRGTEAFF
D gene: TRBD1; V gene: TRBV3-1/TRBV3-2; CDR3 protein: CASRSGQLNSPLHF
D gene: NA; V gene: TRBV7-9; CDR3 protein: CASSLPIDKPNTEAFF
D gene: TRBD1; V gene: TRBV6-1; CDR3 protein: CASSEPPGQANTEAFF
D gene: NA; V gene: TRBV5-1; CDR3 protein: CASSLGRAYEQYF
D gene: NA; V gene: TRBV3-1/TRBV3-2; CDR3 protein: CASSQSLQLSYEQYF
D gene: NA; V gene: TRBV15; CDR3 protein: CATSRSLKDSEAFF
D gene: NA; V gene: TRBV19; CDR3 protein: CATQRGRNTEAFF
D gene: NA; V gene: TRBV27; CDR3 protein: CASRPSGTDTDTQYF
D gene: NA; V gene: TRBV5-6; CDR3 protein: CASSLVFDSANPNTEAFF
D gene: NA; V gene: TRBV6-1; CDR3 protein: CASSERQVNEKLFF
D gene: NA; V gene: TRBV4-2; CDR3 protein: CASSQSPGATGELFF
D gene: NA; V gene: TRBV7-2; CDR3 protein: CASSPGVSLSYNEQFF
D gene: NA; V gene: TRBV2; CDR3 protein: CASSELTGGFGNTIYF
D gene: NA; V gene: TRBV7-2; CDR3 protein: CASSLYPPAGRGIDQPQHF
D gene: NA; V gene: TRBV5-5; CDR3 protein: CASSLDFYEQYF
D gene: NA; V gene: TRBV4-2; CDR3 protein: CASSQSQGSLNTEAFF
D gene: TRBD1; V gene: TRBV30; CDR3 protein: CAWSPSPGTGIEKLFF
D gene: TRBD1; V gene: TRBV12-3/TRBV12-4; CDR3 protein: CASRGQGGEKLFF
D gene: NA; V gene: TRBV7-2; CDR3 protein: CASSSVPDTTVDGYTF
D gene: NA; V gene: TRBV3-1/TRBV3-2; CDR3 protein: CASSQDRVSYNEQFF
D gene: NA; V gene: TRBV19; CDR3 protein: CASSMGGLLNYGYTF
D gene: NA; V gene: TRBV7-2; CDR3 protein: CASSPPPGVGYTF
D gene: TRBD1; V gene: TRBV29-1; CDR3 protein: CSVDTGANTEAFF
D gene: TRBD1; V gene: TRBV7-2; CDR3 protein: CASSLDTGANEKLFF
D gene: TRBD2; V gene: TRBV12-5; CDR3 protein: CASGLRPGLAGGSSYNEQFF
D gene: NA; V gene: TRBV5-6; CDR3 protein: CASSYPRGALWAGELFF
D gene: NA; V gene: TRBV18; CDR3 protein: CASSLITQGSNYGYTF
D gene: NA; V gene: TRBV19; CDR3 protein: CASSIVQGSYNEQFF
D gene: TRBD1; V gene: TRBV18; CDR3 protein: CASSPQQGAEAFF
D gene: TRBD1; V gene: TRBV2; CDR3 protein: CASSEAWDRANTGELFF
D gene: NA; V gene: TRBV5-5; CDR3 protein: CASSLVAGRETQYF
D gene: TRBD2; V gene: TRBV12-5; CDR3 protein: CASGPASGGRDEQFF
D gene: TRBD1; V gene: TRBV5-6; CDR3 protein: CASSGGQEFYEQYF
D gene: NA; V gene: TRBV7-9; CDR3 protein: CASSSTGTGDSYGYTF
D gene: TRBD1; V gene: TRBV10-3; CDR3 protein: CATFSDRGLWGYTF
D gene: NA; V gene: TRBV18; CDR3 protein: CASSLNRVQTEAFF
D gene: NA; V gene: TRBV10-3; CDR3 protein: CAISEVRTEAFF
D gene: NA; V gene: TRBV18; CDR3 protein: CASAAGSSYNSPLHF
D gene: NA; V gene: TRBV7-9; CDR3 protein: CASSLEFLTTDIQYF